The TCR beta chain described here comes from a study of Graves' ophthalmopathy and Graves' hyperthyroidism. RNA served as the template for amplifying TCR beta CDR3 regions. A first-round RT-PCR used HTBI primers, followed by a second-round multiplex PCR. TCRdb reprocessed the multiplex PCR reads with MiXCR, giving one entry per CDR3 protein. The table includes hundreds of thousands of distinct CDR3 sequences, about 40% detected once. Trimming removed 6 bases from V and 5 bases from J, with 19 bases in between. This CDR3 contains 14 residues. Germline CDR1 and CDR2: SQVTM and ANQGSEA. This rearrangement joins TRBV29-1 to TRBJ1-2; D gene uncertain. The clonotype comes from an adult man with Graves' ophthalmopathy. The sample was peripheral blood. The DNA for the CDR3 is TGCAGCGTCTCAGGTGGGGAGGAGGGATATGGCTACACCTTC. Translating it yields CSVSGGEEGYGYTF.